A selection of T cell receptor beta chains follows, all from one sample in a study of blood T cell repertoires in COVID-19. Data came from immunoSEQ multiplex PCR; TCRdb stores just in-frame clones and leaves some out. The repertoire holds 390,000 or so clones, 80% to 90% seen once, with under 4% in the top ten. Sequencing was carried out using peripheral blood. The receptor set was obtained from a woman in her twenties or thirties with COVID-19, enrolled during active disease. The CDR3 runs from the conserved cysteine through the conserved F or W. A D gene is named only where the DNA matches it firmly.

TRBJ2-7 | TRBD2 | TRBV4-1 | CASSPIAGGTYEQYF | TGCGCCAGCAGCCCTATAGCGGGGGGGACCTACGAGCAGTACTTC
TRBJ1-1 | TRBD1 | TRBV29-1 | CSVDRGETEAFF | TGCAGCGTCGACAGGGGGGAAACTGAAGCTTTCTTT
TRBJ2-3 | NA | TRBV4-3 | CASSLYTDTQYF | TGCGCCAGCAGCCTCTACACAGATACGCAGTATTTT
TRBJ2-7 | TRBD1 | TRBV7-7 | CASSLAQGASYEQYF | TGTGCTAGCAGCTTAGCACAGGGGGCGTCGTACGAGCAGTACTTC
TRBJ2-1 | NA | TRBV4-3 | CASSQDRFLEVQFF | TGCGCCAGCAGCCAAGATCGGTTTTTAGAGGTGCAGTTCTTC
TRBJ2-1 | TRBD2 | TRBV5-4 | CASSSPGLAGGAYNEQFF | TGTGCCAGCAGTTCTCCGGGACTAGCGGGAGGCGCTTACAATGAGCAGTTCTTC
TRBJ2-7 | TRBD1 | TRBV3-1/TRBV3-2 | CASSQTGQGYEQYF | TGTGCCAGCAGCCAAACGGGACAGGGCTACGAGCAGTACTTC
TRBJ2-1 | NA | TRBV11-3 | CASSLVRDRFF | TGTGCCAGCAGCTTAGTCCGGGATCGGTTCTTC
TRBJ1-1 | TRBD1 | TRBV6-2/TRBV6-3 | CASSWIQGGTEAFF | TGTGCCAGCAGTTGGATACAGGGGGGAACTGAAGCTTTCTTT
TRBJ2-1 | NA | TRBV30 | CAWSVGGNNEQFF | TGTGCCTGGAGTGTCGGGGGTAACAATGAGCAGTTCTTC